Following are 30 T cell receptor beta chains from one sample sequenced in a study of blood T cells in healthy people across ages. The second PCR ran about 6 to 12 cycles with a sample-barcoded 5' primer and J-beta primers. TCRdb independently ran MiXCR on the 5' RACE reads; one entry per CDR3 protein. The table records 540,000 or so distinct CDR3 sequences, 24% of them present only once. The same sample was also used in a study of T cells of mothers and their children.

Input material: blood. Receptor source: a boy under 18 in good health.

CDR3 bases: TGCAGCGCCCTACAGGAGAGAAGAGGCTACACCTTC. Residues: CSALQERRGYTF. This chain uses TRBV29-1 with TRBJ1-2, with D possibly matching TRBD1 (5 bases). The germline CDR1 and CDR2 sequences are SQVTM and ANQGSEA. Deletions cut 7 bases from V and 8 bases from J, with 17 bases between. The CDR3 is made up of 12 amino acids.

To note about this clonotype: The junction does not match germline at one end; this may be a read error. V gene TRBV6-1 combines with J gene TRBJ2-6; no definite D call. Looked up from germline, CDR1 is MNHNS and CDR2 is SASEGT. The CDR3 extends over 16 amino acids. DNA for the CDR3: TGTGCCGGCAGTGAAGTGCGCCGCTCTGGGGCCAACGTCCTGACTTTC. It specifies CAGSEVRRSGANVLTF.

This clonotype was counted at least ten times. The CDR3 DNA reads as TGCAGTGCTCCCGGGACGGAGCAATCCTACGAGCAGTACTTC. Protein product: CSAPGTEQSYEQYF. The chain has TRBV20-1 and TRBJ2-7; D assignment may be TRBD1 or TRBD2 (5 bases each). Germline V CDR1 and CDR2: DFQATT, SNEGSKA (reference sequence). CDR3 size: 14 residues. Trimming took 5 bases from V and 1 from J, leaving 15 bases between them.

This chain uses TRBV3-1 with TRBJ1-6; the match to TRBD1 covers 7 bases. The ends lost 4 bases at V and 11 bases at J; junction bases unmatched: 8. The CDR3 is made up of 14 amino acids. In germline, CDR1 is LGHDT, CDR2 YNNKEL (reference sequence). CDR3 residues: CASSPGQTGTPLHF. CDR3 DNA: TGTGCCAGCAGCCCGGGACAGACCGGTACACCCCTCCACTTT.

This clonotype was seen only a few times. The chain couples TRBV2 to TRBJ2-3, with 8 bases fitting TRBD2. The trim removed 6 bases at V and 2 bases at J, leaving 7 bases unmatched. Germline assignment: CDR1 SNHLY and CDR2 FYNNEI. This CDR3 is built from 15 residues. Written as DNA, the CDR3 is TGTGCCAGCAGGCAAAGCGGGGGAGTCACAGATACGCAGTATTTT. It yields the protein CASRQSGGVTDTQYF.

This clonotype has at least ten counts. The rearrangement uses TRBV20-1 and TRBJ2-1; no clear D. There are 12 residues in the CDR3. Deletions cut 3 bases from V and 6 bases from J, with 9 bases between. Germline V gene data show CDR1 as DFQATT and CDR2 as SNEGSKA (reference sequence). DNA for the CDR3: TGCAGTGCTAGGGGCTATGGCAATGAGCAGTTCTTC. This gives the protein CSARGYGNEQFF.

This clonotype was observed a few times. This CDR3 is CASSPKGSMGYTF. CDR3 coding DNA: TGTGCCAGCAGCCCTAAAGGCAGTATGGGCTACACCTTC. The J gene is TRBJ1-2, the V gene TRBV7-2; no clear D. Germline CDR1 and CDR2: SGHTA and FQGNSA. V was shortened by 5 bases and J by 8 bases, with 15 bases between the two germline ends. This CDR3 is 13 amino acids long.

This clonotype was seen a handful of times. The chain combines TRBV14 with TRBJ2-1, with 9 bases aligning to TRBD2. Losses at the gene ends were 5 bases for V and 0 bases for J; bases not matched to a gene: 8. Per the germline V gene, CDR1 is SGHDN and CDR2 is FVKESK. The CDR3 covers 17 residues. The CDR3 coding sequence is TGTGCCAGCAGCTTACTAGCGGGCCCTATCTCCTACAATGAGCAGTTCTTC. It codes for CASSLLAGPISYNEQFF.

Of note for this clonotype: A read error may account for a junction end that differs from germline. This chain joins TRBV4-1 and TRBJ2-2; D might be TRBD1 (5 bases). CDR3 size: 14 residues. CDR1 is MGHRA and CDR2 is YSYEKL in the germline V gene. The CDR3 protein is CASSRQTDTRELFF. DNA of the CDR3: TGCGCCAGCAGCCGCCAAACGGACACCAGGGAGCTGTTTTTT.

This clonotype turned up a few times. The chain links TRBV15 to TRBJ2-6; the D gene is possibly TRBD2 (5 bases). V shed 4 bases and J shed 1 base, with 8 bases lying between them. Per germline, CDR1 LNHNV and CDR2 YYDKDF (reference sequence). This CDR3 is built from 15 residues. The CDR3 DNA follows: TGTGCCACCAGCAAGAGGGCTTCTGGGGCCAACGTCCTGACTTTC. It yields the protein CATSKRASGANVLTF.

This clonotype was counted between two and nine times. One end of the junction varies from germline; a read error may be responsible. V is TRBV29-1 and J is TRBJ2-5; the D is unclear. The CDR3 contains 12 residues. Germline assignment: CDR1 SQVTM and CDR2 ANQGSEA. Here the CDR3 reads CSVSLVGEAQYF. The DNA for the CDR3 is TGCAGCGTTTCTTTGGTAGGAGAGGCCCAGTACTTC.

This clonotype was counted between two and nine times. The chain has TRBV27 and TRBJ1-5; possibly TRBD1 for D (5 bases). Trimming took 9 bases from V and 1 from J, leaving 10 bases between them. The CDR3 has 13 residues. Germline CDR1 and CDR2: MNHEY and SMNVEV (reference sequence). CDR3 residues: CASRGKSNQPQHF. CDR3 DNA sequence: TGTGCCAGTCGGGGGAAAAGCAATCAGCCCCAGCATTTT.

This chain connects TRBV3-1 to TRBJ2-2, with D perhaps matching TRBD1 (5 bases). The ends were cut back, 1 base at V and 3 bases at J, with 9 bases in the middle. The CDR3 is 15 amino acids. Germline CDR1 is LGHDT and CDR2 is YNNKEL (reference sequence). CDR3 protein: CASSQAGIYTGELFF. CDR3 sequence (DNA): TGTGCCAGCAGCCAAGCAGGGATCTACACCGGGGAGCTGTTTTTT.

The genes are TRBV12-3 or TRBV12-4 and TRBJ2-3; the match to TRBD2 covers 7 bases. V lost 5 bases and J lost 2; bases outside the gene matches: 1. CDR3 length: 13 residues. The CDR3 DNA sequence: TGTGCCAGCAGTACTAGCGCCACAGATACGCAGTATTTT. The encoded protein is CASSTSATDTQYF.

This clonotype was counted between two and nine times. The chain is built from TRBV29-1 and TRBJ2-7, with 11 bases fitting TRBD1. The junction had 3 bases not matched to a gene; V was cut back by 5 bases and J by 3 bases. This CDR3 spans 13 amino acids. Germline loops: CDR1 SQVTM, CDR2 ANQGSEA. The CDR3 is CSVWGTGGYEQYF. The DNA for the CDR3 is TGCAGCGTTTGGGGGACAGGGGGCTACGAGCAGTACTTC.

The count of this clonotype is one. The chain uses TRBV6-5 and TRBJ2-3, with 8 bases matching TRBD1. Unmatched junction bases numbered 4, after V lost 2 bases and J lost 6 bases. The CDR3 is 14 residues long. Per the germline V gene, CDR1 is MNHEY and CDR2 is SVGAGI. The CDR3 nucleotides read TGTGCCAGCAGTTACACTACAGGGGGTGATACGCAGTATTTT. This translates into CASSYTTGGDTQYF.

V usage is TRBV20-1 and J usage is TRBJ2-1, with a possible D match to TRBD2 (6 bases). The germline V gene encodes CDR1 DFQATT and CDR2 SNEGSKA (reference sequence). The length of the CDR3 is 16 residues. V was clipped by 5 bases and J by 0 bases, with 17 bases between them. The CDR3 DNA reads as TGCAGTGCTGAAAACGCGGGGTTTCTCTCCTACAATGAGCAGTTCTTC. It translates to CSAENAGFLSYNEQFF.

This clonotype has more than one count but fewer than ten. The chain has TRBV5-1 and TRBJ2-7; 7 bases fit TRBD2. The CDR3 spans 15 residues. Germline CDR1 reads SGHRS; CDR2 reads YFSETQ. V lost 0 bases and J lost 2; bases outside the gene matches: 5. In nucleotides, the CDR3 is TGCGCCAGCAGCTTGGTCCGGGGAGGGACCTACGAGCAGTACTTC. Translation: CASSLVRGGTYEQYF.

The chain recombines TRBV20-1 with TRBJ2-7, with 7 bases aligning to TRBD2. Trimming removed 3 bases from V and 0 bases from J; junction bases left unmatched: 2. CDR3 length equals 13 residues. The germline gives CDR1 DFQATT, CDR2 SNEGSKA (reference sequence). In DNA form, the CDR3 reads TGCAGTGCTAGGGGAGGGGTCTCCTACGAGCAGTACTTC. It encodes CSARGGVSYEQYF.

V gene TRBV28 combines with J gene TRBJ2-3; D is uncertain. Trimming cost V 2 bases and J 4 bases, with 13 bases left between them. Germline V gives CDR1 MDHEN, CDR2 SYDVKM. This CDR3 spans 15 amino acids. CDR3 DNA: TGTGCCAGCAGTTTAGTCCTAGATACCCCAGATACGCAGTATTTT. This gives the protein CASSLVLDTPDTQYF.

This clonotype was counted at least ten times. The chain carries TRBV29-1 and TRBJ2-7; TRBD1 might be the D (6 bases). Germline V gene data show CDR1 as SQVTM and CDR2 as ANQGSEA. CDR3 length: 13 amino acids. The V and J ends lost 4 bases and 6 bases respectively, with 16 bases between them. CDR3 protein: CSVGSTGVGEQYF. CDR3 in DNA: TGCAGCGTTGGGTCGACAGGAGTGGGCGAGCAGTACTTC.

The V call is TRBV29-1, the J call TRBJ1-3, with D possibly matching TRBD1 (6 bases). CDR3 size: 12 residues. Looked up from germline, CDR1 is SQVTM and CDR2 is ANQGSEA. Trimming left V 6 bases short and J 8 bases short, with 14 bases between. This CDR3 reads CSVPGQEDTIYF. The CDR3 nucleotides are TGCAGCGTCCCGGGACAAGAGGACACCATATATTTT.

This clonotype has only a few counts. The rearrangement links TRBV7-2 to TRBJ2-2; 8 bases are shared with TRBD1. V dropped 5 bases and J dropped 2; count of bases not matched to a gene: 4. The CDR3 runs to 15 residues. The germline gives CDR1 SGHTA, CDR2 FQGNSA. The CDR3: CASSQGQANTGELFF. CDR3 sequence (DNA): TGTGCCAGCAGCCAGGGACAGGCAAACACCGGGGAGCTGTTTTTT.

This clonotype showed up just a few times. The chain joins TRBV6-5 to TRBJ1-6; the match to TRBD1 covers 12 bases. The CDR3 totals 18 residues. J was trimmed by 4 bases and V by 0 bases; bases with no gene match: 4. Germline CDR1 reads MNHEY; CDR2 reads SVGAGI. The CDR3 coding sequence is TGTGCCAGCAGTTACTCGGGGACAGGGGGCGCGTATAATTCACCCCTCCACTTT. It encodes CASSYSGTGGAYNSPLHF.

This clonotype turned up a few times. The V and J genes are TRBV6-2 or TRBV6-3 and TRBJ2-5; 7 positions match TRBD2. With the DNA end fitting TRBJ2-7 better, the J assignment may be wrong. CDR1 is MNHEY, CDR2 SVGEGT, per germline. This CDR3 has 13 residues. The CDR3 nucleotides are TGTGCCAGCAGTTACGGTCCTAGCGGCGAGCAGTACTTC. Residues: CASSYGPSGEQYF.

The chain uses TRBV5-6 and TRBJ2-5; D is possibly TRBD2 (5 bases). The J call may not be correct, given that the DNA end is closer to TRBJ2-7. Germline CDR1 and CDR2: SGHDT and YYEEEE. The CDR3 is 13 amino acids. Written as DNA, the CDR3 is TGTGCCAGCGGGTTTGGACTCTCCTACGAGCAGTACTTC. This translates into CASGFGLSYEQYF.

The gene calls are TRBV3-1 and TRBJ2-4; D is unresolved. The ends were cut back, 0 bases at V and 5 bases at J, with 8 bases in the middle. In germline, CDR1 is LGHDT, CDR2 YNNKEL (reference sequence). The CDR3 has 14 amino acids. Here the CDR3 reads CASSQDFFQNIQYF. The CDR3 DNA follows: TGTGCCAGCAGCCAAGACTTTTTCCAAAACATTCAGTACTTC.

The chain has TRBV5-1 and TRBJ2-5; D uncertain. The CDR3 spans 13 residues. V dropped 0 bases and J dropped 5 bases, with 8 bases sitting between them. CDR1 is SGHRS, CDR2 YFSETQ, per germline. CDR3 region: CASSLGRSETQYF. The CDR3 DNA follows: TGCGCCAGCAGCTTGGGACGATCGGAGACCCAGTACTTC.

The chain employs TRBV4-1 and TRBJ2-7; D may be TRBD2 (5 bases). The CDR3 contains 17 residues. V dropped 0 bases and J dropped 3 bases, with 18 bases sitting between them. CDR1 MGHRA and CDR2 YSYEKL come from the germline V gene. The CDR3 sequence: CASSQDRGNTYIYEQYF. In DNA, the CDR3 is TGCGCCAGCAGCCAAGACCGGGGTAACACATACATCTACGAGCAGTACTTC.

V gene TRBV7-3 combines with J gene TRBJ2-5; tentative D call: TRBD2 (6 bases). Per the germline V gene, CDR1 is SGHTA and CDR2 is FQGTGA. The V end lost 0 bases, the J end lost 7 bases, and 18 bases lay between the germline ends. CDR3 length: 16 amino acids. The CDR3 DNA reads TGTGCCAGCAGCTTAACTAGCGCCGGGGGAGGTGGGACCCAGTACTTC. It is translated as CASSLTSAGGGGTQYF.